One and the same sample provided the 9 T cell receptor beta chains below, sequenced in a study of blood T cell repertoires in COVID-19. Generated by immunoSEQ multiplex PCR, the TCRdb table keeps only in-frame clones and is missing some. The table lists about 43,000 clones, roughly 88% of them singletons. Sequencing was carried out using peripheral blood. The receptors come from a man aged 55 to 70 with active COVID-19.

V usage is TRBV18 and J usage is TRBJ1-2; D remains ambiguous. The V end lost 6 bases, the J end lost 8 bases, and 10 bases lay between the germline ends. The CDR3 has 11 amino acids. The V gene's germline CDR1 is KGHSH and CDR2 LQKENI. This chain's CDR3 is CASSFEPGYTF. As DNA, the CDR3 is TGTGCCAGCTCGTTCGAGCCGGGCTACACCTTC.

CDR3 nucleotides: TGTGCCAGCAGCTTAATCTCCAGGGCGGATGAAAAACTGTTTTTT. Amino acid sequence: CASSLISRADEKLFF. The rearrangement joins TRBV7-2 to TRBJ1-4; perhaps TRBD1 as D (5 bases). CDR1 SGHTA and CDR2 FQGNSA come from the germline V gene. V was clipped by 2 bases and J by 6 bases, with 13 bases between them. The CDR3 runs to 15 residues. Full variable domain (outside the CDR3, taken from reference TRBV7-2 and TRBJ1-4): GAGVSQSPSNKVTEKGKDVELRCDPISGHTALYWYRQSLGQGLEFLIYFQGNSAPDKSGLPSDRFSAERTGGSVSTLTIQRTQQEDSAVYLCASSLISRADEKLFFGSGTQLSVL.

The genes are TRBV28 and TRBJ1-6, with 8 bases that match TRBD1. Unmatched junction bases numbered 8, after V lost 5 bases and J lost 5 bases. CDR1 and CDR2 from the germline V gene are MDHEN and SYDVKM. The CDR3 is 16 amino acids. CDR3 nucleotides: TGTGCCAGCAGTCCTGCAGGGGGCGCCCATAATTCACCCCTCCACTTT. This sequence encodes CASSPAGGAHNSPLHF.

The V gene is TRBV3-1 (or the pseudogene TRBV3-2), the J gene TRBJ2-7; 9 bases map to TRBD1. In germline, CDR1 is LGHDT, CDR2 YNNKEL (reference sequence). This CDR3 is built from 13 residues. V lost 4 bases to trimming and J lost 2 bases; unmatched junction nucleotides: 0. The CDR3 loop is CASSRQGAYEQYF. CDR3 nucleotides: TGTGCCAGCAGCCGACAGGGGGCCTACGAGCAGTACTTC.

This chain joins TRBV4-3 and TRBJ2-5; D might be TRBD1 (6 bases). The V end lost 2 bases, the J end lost 1 base, and 11 bases lay between the germline ends. There are 15 residues in the CDR3. The germline CDR1 and CDR2 sequences are LGHNA and YSLEER. As DNA, the CDR3 is TGCGCCAGCAGCCAACAGGGGACAACCCAAGAGACCCAGTACTTC. Its translation: CASSQQGTTQETQYF.

The chain has TRBV14 and TRBJ2-3, with TRBD2 matching 13 bases. Germline-derived CDR1 and CDR2 are SGHDN and FVKESK. V lost 4 bases, J lost 7 bases, and 8 bases stayed unmatched. This CDR3 has 16 amino acids. The CDR3 DNA sequence: TGTGCCAGCAGCCCCGGGACTAGCGGGATTGGAAATACGCAGTATTTT. Its translation: CASSPGTSGIGNTQYF.

The chain uses TRBV18 and TRBJ2-7, with D perhaps matching TRBD1 (6 bases). The CDR3 spans 13 residues. Germline assignment: CDR1 KGHSH and CDR2 LQKENI. The ends were cut back, 3 bases at V and 2 bases at J, with 8 bases in the middle. The CDR3 spells CASSPGQPYEQYF. The DNA of the CDR3 is TGTGCCAGCTCACCCGGACAGCCCTACGAGCAGTACTTC.

This clone was observed a single time. The CDR3 is CASSKRQDHNEQFF. In DNA, the CDR3 is TGTGCCAGCAGCAAAAGACAGGATCACAATGAGCAGTTCTTC. V gene TRBV21-1 combines with J gene TRBJ2-1; the D call in the table, TRBD1, was not verified against the DNA. TRBV21-1 is given as a pseudogene. CDR3 size: 14 residues.

V gene TRBV11-2 combines with J gene TRBJ2-1; 12 nucleotides line up with TRBD2. The V segment lost 5 bases and the J segment 6 bases; nucleotides outside the gene matches: 8. This CDR3 region has 16 residues. Germline V gene sequence: CDR1 SGHAT, CDR2 FQNNGV. The CDR3 is CASSLLAGGRGNEQFF. CDR3 DNA sequence: TGTGCCAGCAGCCTTCTAGCGGGAGGGCGGGGCAATGAGCAGTTCTTC.